The 3 T cell receptor beta chains listed next were all sequenced from one sample in a study of blood T cell repertoires in COVID-19. Repertoires were generated with immunoSEQ multiplex PCR, while TCRdb's copy carries only in-frame clones and drops some. The sample shows 210,000 or so clones, approximately 83% of them seen only once. Sequencing was carried out using peripheral blood. These receptors were obtained from a woman aged 30 to 39 with COVID-19, enrolled during active disease.

This clone was seen a handful of times. The chain combines TRBV9 with TRBJ2-7; D may be TRBD1 (5 bases). The CDR3 covers 14 residues. The germline CDR1 and CDR2 sequences are SGDLS and YYNGEE. The V and J ends lost 4 bases and 6 bases respectively, with 17 bases between them. CDR3 bases: TGTGCCAGCAGCCCAAATAATCAGGGTGGCGAGCAGTACTTC. Amino acid sequence: CASSPNNQGGEQYF.

The chain uses TRBV3-1 (or the pseudogene TRBV3-2) and TRBJ2-7; a possible D gene is TRBD2 (5 bases). This CDR3 region has 16 residues. V was cut by 1 base and J by 2 bases, with 15 bases left in between. Germline V lookup: CDR1 LGHDT, CDR2 YNNKEL (reference sequence). This CDR3 reads CASSQVGWAGPYEQYF. The CDR3 DNA reads as TGTGCCAGCAGCCAAGTGGGGTGGGCGGGCCCCTACGAGCAGTACTTC.

This chain links TRBV7-2 with TRBJ2-2; D is undetermined. Germline V gene sequence: CDR1 SGHTA, CDR2 FQGNSA. The V end lost 0 bases, the J end lost 4 bases, and 12 bases lay between the germline ends. This CDR3 is built from 16 residues. CDR3 DNA sequence: TGTGCCAGCAGCTTAGCGTCCCCTAGAGGCACCGGGGAGCTGTTTTTT. Its protein is CASSLASPRGTGELFF.